The present entry profiles one T cell receptor (beta chain) with its context. What it binds is unknown. TCRdb keeps only in-frame clones here, not all; method: immunoSEQ multiplex PCR. The table has approximately 50,000 clones, approximately 79% seen once; the top ten hold 6.5% to 7.5%. The record originates from a study of a mutant IDH1 vaccine in newly diagnosed glioma. Time point reported: week 35, safety follow-up. Each vaccine dose was 300 ug of mutant IDH1 20-mer peptide, with topical imiquimod. The CDR3 loop spans 16 amino acids. Between the trimmed V and J ends, which lost 5 bases and 4 bases, there was a span of 20 bases. Germline assignment: CDR1 SEHNR and CDR2 FQNEAQ (reference sequence).

The receptor's source is a man aged 35-49 years with glioma. V and J are TRBV7-9 and TRBJ1-2; possibly TRBD1 for D (5 bases). Sequences were derived from PBMCs, sampled from a glioma patient whose treatment included an IDH1 peptide vaccine. This CDR3 is CASSRAGSPPFYGYTF. In DNA form, the CDR3 reads TGTGCCAGCAGCCGAGCAGGGAGTCCTCCCTTCTATGGCTACACCTTC.